This T cell receptor beta chain was captured in a study of blood T cell repertoires in COVID-19. Across 20 to 25 US areas, participants ranged in age from about 18 to 90 years. Each participant's cohort was designated according to participant-reported clinical history. Losses at the gene ends were 2 bases for V and 5 bases for J; bases not matched to a gene: 3. Germline V CDR1 and CDR2: GTSNPN, SVGIG (reference sequence). This CDR3 comprises 14 residues. Methods used by the authors: The assay estimated nucleated cells by amplifying reference gene primers. Profiling relied on immunoSEQ multiplex PCR, and the TCRdb table lists in-frame clones only, not all of them. V, J and clone size are those of that table, while D and trimming were read from the DNA. The sample has about 270,000 clones; about nine tenths are singletons.

The sample taken for sequencing was PBMCs or T cells enriched from blood (not recorded which). The J gene is TRBJ2-7, the V gene TRBV30; TRBD2 matches at 13 bases. The sequence was obtained from a woman aged 40 to 50 with acute COVID-19. The CDR3 sequence is CAWSTGTSGNEQYF. As DNA, the CDR3 is TGTGCCTGGAGTACCGGGACTAGCGGGAACGAGCAGTACTTC.